This TCR beta chain is drawn from a study of cytomegalovirus exposure and HLA in healthy donors. Both 60 Vbeta primers and 13 Jbeta primers went into the PCR. Measured with immunoSEQ multiplex PCR; TCRdb has only the in-frame clones, and not every one. The sample shows some 180,000 clones, about four fifths of them seen only once. The CDR3 totals 15 residues. In germline, CDR1 is SGDLS, CDR2 YYNGEE. V shed 2 bases and J 2 bases; nucleotides not matched to a gene: 6. The material sequenced was PBMCs. The rearrangement uses TRBV9 and TRBJ1-1; TRBD1 agrees at 7 bases. This clonotype originated in a female donor in good health and CMV-seronegative. CDR3 amino acids: CASSVRDSFNTEAFF. The CDR3 DNA reads TGTGCCAGCAGCGTCCGGGACAGTTTTAACACTGAAGCTTTCTTT. Supplemented by reference TRBV9 and TRBJ1-1, the full variable domain reads DSGVTQTPKHLITATGQRVTLRCSPRSGDLSVYWYQQSLDQGLQFLIQYYNGEERAKGNILERFSAQQFPDLHSELNLSSLELGDSALYFCASSVRDSFNTEAFFGQGTRLTVV.